The clone carrying this TCR beta chain has just a few counts. Antigen: not known. The data are from a study of immune heterogeneity within non-small cell lung tumors. Template came from bulk tumor genomic DNA, at around 600 ng per sample. The authors collected several far-apart biopsies from each primary tumor during surgery. Before undergoing curative surgery, patients had newly diagnosed non-small cell lung cancer that was untreated. Patients with newly diagnosed non-small cell lung cancer who underwent surgery with curative intent served as donors. Study results and caveats: The repertoire of each individual patient held high-frequency T-cell receptor beta clonotypes that were largely distinct from those of other patients. Alongside site-unique high-frequency clones, identical dominant CDR3 beta clonotypes recurred across tumor sites within a patient.

The ends were cut back, 3 bases at V and 3 bases at J, with 5 bases in the middle. The germline V gene has CDR1 SGDLS and CDR2 YYNGEE. The CDR3 sequence is 12 residues long. With 32 V and 13 J primers, multiplex PCR amplified the TCR beta CDR3. TCRdb re-derived calls from the multiplex PCR reads in MiXCR, one entry per CDR3 protein. The sample consists of thousands of distinct CDR3 sequences, roughly 48% of them appearing once. J is TRBJ2-3 and V is TRBV9; D is unresolved. This receptor was identified in a man aged 50 to 60 with non-small cell lung cancer. Sequencing was performed on lung tumor tissue. As DNA, the CDR3 is TGTGCCAGCAGCGATCGAACAGATACGCAGTATTTT. It encodes CASSDRTDTQYF.